The next 21 T cell receptor beta chains were all read from a single sample in a study of shared clonotypes between healthy human individuals. The assay was immunoSEQ multiplex PCR, and TCRdb's table has in-frame clones only and misses some. This table has more than 2 million clones, around 95% appearing once. Source material: naive CD4+ T cells sorted from blood. Subset noted: CD45RA+ positively selected. These receptors all stem from a man between 18 and 29 years old in good health.

This chain uses TRBV5-4 with TRBJ2-7; 9 nucleotides align to TRBD2. CDR1 and CDR2 from the germline V gene are SGHNT and YYREEE (reference sequence). The CDR3 runs 16 residues. With V trimmed by 4 bases and J by 3 bases, 11 bases remained unmatched. This chain's CDR3 is CASSRSGGEGDYEQYF. The CDR3, as DNA: TGTGCCAGCAGCCGTAGCGGGGGCGAGGGGGACTACGAGCAGTACTTC.

Note on this clone: The sample has other DNA sequences that encode this CDR3 too. J is TRBJ2-5 and V is TRBV11-2; unclear D gene. V lost 3 bases and J 1 base, leaving 3 bases between the germline ends. Germline V gene data show CDR1 as SGHAT and CDR2 as FQNNGV. The length of the CDR3 is 12 residues. CDR3 in amino acids: CASSFAQETQYF. The CDR3 nucleotides read TGTGCCAGCAGCTTCGCCCAAGAGACCCAGTACTTC.

This clone was detected once. The chain is built from TRBV6-5 and TRBJ1-1, with D uncertain. The germline gives CDR1 MNHEY, CDR2 SVGAGI. The CDR3 length is 15 residues. With 7 bases removed from V and 1 base from J, the gap between germline ends came to 16 bases. The CDR3 protein is CASTKPGAGNTEAFF. The CDR3 nucleotides read TGTGCCAGCACAAAACCAGGAGCGGGGAACACTGAAGCTTTCTTT.

The genes are TRBV18 and TRBJ1-3, with 7 bases identical to TRBD1. Germline V CDR1 and CDR2: KGHSH, LQKENI. The CDR3 totals 18 residues. V lost 0 bases to trimming and J lost 0 bases; unmatched junction nucleotides: 8. CDR3 nucleotides: TGTGCCAGCTCACCACCGGGACAGTATAGTTCCTCTGGAAACACCATATATTTT. As protein: CASSPPGQYSSSGNTIYF.

V and J are TRBV30 and TRBJ1-5; D is possibly TRBD1 (5 bases). This CDR3 contains 13 residues. Germline V lookup: CDR1 GTSNPN, CDR2 SVGIG (reference sequence). V dropped 5 bases and J dropped 5 bases, with 13 bases sitting between them. CDR3 DNA: TGTGCCTGGGGGGACCTCCGCCATCAGCCCCAGCATTTT. Amino acids: CAWGDLRHQPQHF.

J is TRBJ2-2 and V is TRBV10-3, with 10 bases aligning to TRBD2. Germline V gene sequence: CDR1 ENHRY, CDR2 SYGVKD. The V gene end was trimmed by 8 bases and the J gene end by 6 bases; junction bases not matched to a gene: 12. This CDR3 contains 16 residues. The CDR3, as DNA: TGTGCCATCGGGGGAACATCTAGCGGGAGACCCGGGGAGCTGTTTTTT. Encoded protein: CAIGGTSSGRPGELFF.

The chain is built from TRBV19 and TRBJ1-2; D possibly corresponds to TRBD1 (6 bases). Germline lookup yields CDR1 LNHDA and CDR2 SQIVND (reference sequence). V was trimmed by 3 bases and J by 0 bases, leaving 23 bases between them. This CDR3 is built from 19 residues. Written as DNA, the CDR3 is TGTGCCAGTAGTATGATGGCTGGGCACAGGGCCGGCGCTAACTATGGCTACACCTTC. It specifies CASSMMAGHRAGANYGYTF. Full variable domain (missing parts from reference TRBV19 and TRBJ1-2): DGGITQSPKYLFRKEGQNVTLSCEQNLNHDAMYWYRQDPGQGLRLIYYSQIVNDFQKGDIAEGYSVSREKKESFPLTVTSAQKNPTAFYLCASSMMAGHRAGANYGYTFGSGTRLTVV.

The chain couples TRBV4-3 to TRBJ2-1, with 8 bases matching TRBD2. V lost 1 base and J lost 6; bases outside the gene matches: 8. Germline CDR1 LGHNA, CDR2 YSLEER. The CDR3 runs to 16 residues. The CDR3, as DNA: TGCGCCAGCAGCCAAGCGGTAGCGGGAATTCTCAATGAGCAGTTCTTC. Encoded protein: CASSQAVAGILNEQFF.

In regard to this clone: The identical CDR3 is also encoded by other nucleotide sequences in the sample. This chain links TRBV5-1 with TRBJ2-7; TRBD1 is a possible D gene (5 bases). CDR3 length equals 13 residues. Trimming left V 0 bases short and J 3 bases short, with 7 bases between. Germline V lookup: CDR1 SGHRS, CDR2 YFSETQ. The CDR3 protein is CASSLGQYYEQYF. The DNA of the CDR3 is TGCGCCAGCAGCTTGGGACAGTACTACGAGCAGTACTTC.

The sample holds one count of this clone. The chain recombines TRBV10-3 with TRBJ1-2; 7 bases agree with TRBD1. The CDR3 has 13 amino acids. Germline V gene data show CDR1 as ENHRY and CDR2 as SYGVKD. Trimming took 6 bases from V and 4 from J; bases not matched to a gene: 5. The CDR3 region has the DNA TGTGCCATCAGCAACCGGGACAGCTATGGCTACACCTTC. It encodes CAISNRDSYGYTF.

The chain carries TRBV2 and TRBJ2-7; TRBD1 aligns across 7 bases. This CDR3 has 15 amino acids. After removal of 3 bases from V and 7 bases from J, the junction contained 12 bases not matched to a gene. Per the germline V gene, CDR1 is SNHLY and CDR2 is FYNNEI. The CDR3 DNA reads as TGTGCCAGCAGTGATGGCAGGGGGAAGTCTCGGGAGCAGTACTTC. Amino acids: CASSDGRGKSREQYF.

This sequence joins TRBV10-3 and TRBJ1-3; D is ambiguous. The CDR3 covers 15 residues. Germline V gives CDR1 ENHRY, CDR2 SYGVKD. V was shortened by 6 bases and J by 0 bases, with 12 bases between the two germline ends. As DNA, the CDR3 is TGTGCCATCAGGACCGCGGATTCCTCTGGAAACACCATATATTTT. Translated, it gives CAIRTADSSGNTIYF.

This sequence joins TRBV9 and TRBJ1-5, with D uncertain. Germline V gene data show CDR1 as SGDLS and CDR2 as YYNGEE. V gave up 10 bases and J gave up 12 bases, with 11 bases separating them. The CDR3 is made up of 9 amino acids. The CDR3 nucleotides are TGTGCCGGCTTTTTGATCCAGCATTTT. Protein product: CAGFLIQHF.

In the case of this clone: Other nucleotide sequences in the sample specify the same CDR3. This chain links TRBV10-1 with TRBJ2-1; 10 nucleotides line up with TRBD2. Germline CDR1 reads WNHNN; CDR2 reads SYGVQD (reference sequence). Germline trimming cut 5 bases from V and 4 bases from J; bases unmatched to any gene: 5. This CDR3 is built from 15 residues. In nucleotides, the CDR3 is TGCGCCAGCAGTCCTCGGACTAGCGGTTACAATGAGCAGTTCTTC. Residues: CASSPRTSGYNEQFF.

This clone is a singleton in its sample. The genes are TRBV19 and TRBJ1-4; tentative D call: TRBD1 (5 bases). The V and J ends lost 5 bases and 8 bases respectively, with 12 bases between them. CDR1 is LNHDA, CDR2 SQIVND, per germline (reference sequence). The CDR3 totals 13 residues. The CDR3 DNA is TGTGCCAGTAGTGTCGACAGTTCCGAAAAACTGTTTTTT. Encoded protein: CASSVDSSEKLFF.

The chain uses TRBV4-1 and TRBJ1-2; D is ambiguous. The CDR3 extends over 15 amino acids. Germline loops: CDR1 MGHRA, CDR2 YSYEKL. Trimming cost V 1 base and J 1 base, with 10 bases left between them. CDR3 sequence reads: CASSQAPTGNYGYTF. CDR3 sequence (DNA): TGCGCCAGCAGCCAAGCCCCCACTGGTAACTATGGCTACACCTTC.

The gene calls are TRBV10-1 and TRBJ2-1; TRBD1 matches at 8 bases. This CDR3 region has 14 residues. The junction had 6 bases not matched to a gene; V was cut back by 2 bases and J by 9 bases. The V gene's germline CDR1 is WNHNN and CDR2 SYGVQD (reference sequence). CDR3 in amino acids: CASSERQGATEQFF. The CDR3 nucleotides are TGCGCCAGCAGTGAGCGGCAGGGGGCCACTGAGCAGTTCTTC.

This chain uses TRBV28 with TRBJ1-5; 9 nucleotides line up with TRBD1. Germline CDR1 is MDHEN and CDR2 is SYDVKM. J was trimmed by 5 bases and V by 6 bases; bases with no gene match: 11. This CDR3 comprises 16 residues. The CDR3 loop is CASSPHARTGDQPQHF. The CDR3 nucleotides are TGTGCCAGCAGCCCACACGCCAGGACAGGGGATCAGCCCCAGCATTTT.

The V call is TRBV28, the J call TRBJ2-7; D is possibly TRBD2 (5 bases). The CDR3 extends over 15 amino acids. V lost 3 bases and J lost 2, with 14 bases in between. Per germline, CDR1 MDHEN and CDR2 SYDVKM. CDR3 region: CASSFFGSRTYEQYF. CDR3 coding DNA: TGTGCCAGCAGTTTTTTTGGGAGTAGGACCTACGAGCAGTACTTC. The entire variable domain, with the rest obtained from reference TRBV28 and TRBJ2-7, is as follows: DVKVTQSSRYLVKRTGEKVFLECVQDMDHENMFWYRQDPGLGLRLIYFSYDVKMKEKGDIPEGYSVSREKKERFSLILESASTNQTSMYLCASSFFGSRTYEQYFGPGTRLTVT.

The rearrangement uses TRBV1 and TRBJ1-1. TRBV1 is noted as a pseudogene. The CDR3 runs 13 residues. The CDR3 sequence: CTSSQEKNTEAFF. The CDR3 DNA is TGCACCAGCAGCCAGGAGAAAAACACTGAAGCTTTCTTT.

The chain couples TRBV27 to TRBJ2-3; TRBD1 or TRBD2 may be the D gene (5 bases each). The length of the CDR3 is 17 residues. Trimming stripped 4 bases from V and 3 bases from J, with 20 bases between. Germline assignment: CDR1 MNHEY and CDR2 SMNVEV (reference sequence). The CDR3 DNA is TGTGCCAGCAGTTCTAAAAGTACGGGACGACGGACAGATACGCAGTATTTT. The encoded protein is CASSSKSTGRRTDTQYF.